This is a list of T cell receptor beta chains from one sample in a study of OX40 agonist ivuxolimab in advanced cancers. Assay used: immunoSEQ multiplex PCR; TCRdb lists only in-frame clones, some missing. The top ten clones hold about 0.76% of a sample with approximately 50,000 clones, approximately 88% of them seen once. Source: CD4+ or CD8+ T cells sorted from blood, taken in a trial of the OX40 agonist ivuxolimab. The origin of the receptors is an adult with an advanced solid tumor such as melanoma, head and neck, liver or kidney cancer. Both conserved end residues are part of each CDR3. The D gene is left open where the match is weak. Clone sizes are given selectively: once, few, many, or a class where the clone is expanded.

v_gene: TRBV7-2
j_gene: TRBJ1-3
abundance: -
d_gene: -
CDR3aa: CASSPNAGTIGTIYF
CDR3nt: TGTGCCAGCAGCCCTAACGCCGGGACAATCGGCACCATATATTTT

v_gene: TRBV5-1
j_gene: TRBJ2-7
abundance: once
d_gene: TRBD1
CDR3aa: CASSEGGQGAFEQYF
CDR3nt: TGCGCCAGCAGCGAAGGGGGACAGGGGGCGTTCGAGCAGTACTTC

v_gene: TRBV6-1
j_gene: TRBJ2-5
abundance: -
d_gene: -
CDR3aa: CASSYRETQYF
CDR3nt: TGTGCCAGCAGTTACAGGGAGACCCAGTACTTC

v_gene: TRBV30
j_gene: TRBJ2-3
abundance: -
d_gene: -
CDR3aa: CAWSVRDTQYF
CDR3nt: TGTGCCTGGAGTGTACGCGATACGCAGTATTTT

v_gene: TRBV19
j_gene: TRBJ1-3
abundance: -
d_gene: TRBD1
CDR3aa: CASSGTGTGESGNTIYF
CDR3nt: TGTGCCAGTAGCGGGACGGGGACAGGGGAATCAGGAAACACCATATATTTT

v_gene: TRBV5-1
j_gene: TRBJ2-5
abundance: -
d_gene: -
CDR3aa: CASSLEGSAQETQYF
CDR3nt: TGCGCCAGCAGCTTGGAAGGTAGTGCCCAAGAGACCCAGTACTTC

v_gene: TRBV27
j_gene: TRBJ1-6
abundance: -
d_gene: -
CDR3aa: CASSGFGIGSSPLHF
CDR3nt: TGTGCCAGCAGCGGGTTCGGGATTGGTTCTTCACCCCTCCACTTT

v_gene: TRBV5-4
j_gene: TRBJ1-4
abundance: -
d_gene: -
CDR3aa: CASSLVGAGEKLFF
CDR3nt: TGTGCCAGCAGCTTGGTGGGGGCTGGTGAAAAACTGTTTTTT

v_gene: TRBV19
j_gene: TRBJ1-2
abundance: -
d_gene: -
CDR3aa: CASSIYGATYGYTF
CDR3nt: TGTGCCAGTAGTATATACGGGGCTACATATGGCTACACCTTC

v_gene: TRBV7-9
j_gene: TRBJ2-2
abundance: -
d_gene: -
CDR3aa: CASRNSGSGTGELFF
CDR3nt: TGTGCCAGCCGTAATAGCGGATCCGGGACCGGGGAGCTGTTTTTT

v_gene: TRBV19
j_gene: TRBJ1-3
abundance: -
d_gene: TRBD1
CDR3aa: CASRPGQASGNTIYF
CDR3nt: TGTGCCAGTAGACCGGGACAGGCCTCTGGAAACACCATATATTTT

v_gene: TRBV7-2
j_gene: TRBJ1-2
abundance: -
d_gene: -
CDR3aa: CASSPVGPLRGYTF
CDR3nt: TGTGCCAGCAGCCCGGTCGGCCCATTGCGAGGCTACACCTTC

v_gene: TRBV28
j_gene: TRBJ1-1
abundance: -
d_gene: TRBD1
CDR3aa: CASSVGGTGSEAFF
CDR3nt: TGTGCCAGCAGCGTCGGAGGGACAGGTTCTGAAGCTTTCTTT

v_gene: TRBV1
j_gene: TRBJ2-5
abundance: -
d_gene: -
CDR3aa: CTSSQEKTQYF
CDR3nt: TGCACCAGCAGCCAAGAAAAGACCCAGTACTTC

v_gene: TRBV5-6
j_gene: TRBJ2-3
abundance: -
d_gene: TRBD2
CDR3aa: CASSLAGGLAGNWDTQYF
CDR3nt: TGTGCCAGCAGCTTGGCCGGAGGACTAGCGGGGAACTGGGATACGCAGTATTTT

v_gene: TRBV15
j_gene: TRBJ1-5
abundance: -
d_gene: -
CDR3aa: CATSRGGGRNQPQHF
CDR3nt: TGTGCCACCAGCAGAGGCGGGGGGCGGAATCAGCCCCAGCATTTT

v_gene: TRBV19
j_gene: TRBJ1-5
abundance: -
d_gene: TRBD1
CDR3aa: CASTQQGRDQPQHF
CDR3nt: TGTGCCAGTACTCAACAGGGGAGGGACCAGCCCCAGCATTTT

v_gene: TRBV29-1
j_gene: TRBJ1-2
abundance: -
d_gene: -
CDR3aa: CSVRTGAPPFHYGYTF
CDR3nt: TGCAGCGTGAGAACGGGGGCTCCTCCCTTTCATTATGGCTACACCTTC

v_gene: TRBV5-5
j_gene: TRBJ2-1
abundance: -
d_gene: -
CDR3aa: CASSLATPSGLNEQFF
CDR3nt: TGTGCCAGCAGCTTGGCAACTCCCTCTGGCCTCAATGAGCAGTTCTTC

v_gene: TRBV28
j_gene: TRBJ1-4
abundance: -
d_gene: -
CDR3aa: CASSSGGPDLRLFF
CDR3nt: TGTGCCAGCAGTTCCGGGGGGCCGGACCTGAGACTGTTTTTT

v_gene: TRBV5-6
j_gene: TRBJ1-2
abundance: -
d_gene: -
CDR3aa: CASSSGSGHDLYGYTF
CDR3nt: TGTGCCAGCAGCTCGGGGTCAGGACATGACCTCTATGGCTACACCTTC

v_gene: TRBV5-1
j_gene: TRBJ2-3
abundance: -
d_gene: -
CDR3aa: CASSHGAPTTDTQYF
CDR3nt: TGCGCCAGCAGTCACGGGGCTCCTACCACAGATACGCAGTATTTT

v_gene: TRBV5-4
j_gene: TRBJ2-7
abundance: -
d_gene: -
CDR3aa: CASRDGPLGVYEQYF
CDR3nt: TGTGCCAGCAGGGACGGGCCTCTAGGGGTTTACGAGCAGTACTTC

v_gene: TRBV6-5
j_gene: TRBJ1-2
abundance: few
d_gene: -
CDR3aa: CASSYGGLKGYTF
CDR3nt: TGTGCCAGCAGTTACGGGGGGCTAAAGGGCTACACCTTC

v_gene: TRBV30
j_gene: TRBJ1-6
abundance: -
d_gene: -
CDR3aa: CAWARNLNSPLHF
CDR3nt: TGTGCCTGGGCCCGAAACTTAAATTCACCCCTCCACTTT

v_gene: TRBV19
j_gene: TRBJ1-1
abundance: -
d_gene: TRBD1
CDR3aa: CASSILRDREAFF
CDR3nt: TGTGCCAGTAGTATCCTCCGGGACAGGGAAGCTTTCTTT

v_gene: TRBV4-1
j_gene: TRBJ1-2
abundance: few
d_gene: -
CDR3aa: CASSQAGSYTF
CDR3nt: TGCGCCAGCAGCCAAGCTGGAAGCTACACCTTC

v_gene: TRBV5-1
j_gene: TRBJ1-2
abundance: -
d_gene: -
CDR3aa: CASSLGAGIDGYTF
CDR3nt: TGCGCCAGCAGCCTGGGGGCAGGCATCGATGGCTACACCTTC